Sequencing of this T cell receptor (beta chain) was carried out in a study of OX40 agonist ivuxolimab in advanced cancers. For the study at large: Patients enrolled in dose escalation were diagnosed with hepatocellular carcinoma, melanoma, renal cell or head and neck cancer.

This CDR3 comprises 15 residues. From germline, CDR1 is LNHNV and CDR2 YYDKDF (reference sequence). The trim removed 5 bases at V and 2 bases at J, leaving 6 bases unmatched. Sequenced by immunoSEQ multiplex PCR; TCRdb stores in-frame clones only, minus some. Of under 80,000 clones listed, about 92% are singletons. This specimen consisted of CD4+ or CD8+ T cells sorted from blood, obtained in a trial of the OX40 agonist ivuxolimab. The chain couples TRBV15 to TRBJ2-3, with TRBD2 matching over 8 bases. This TCR came from an adult with an advanced solid tumor such as melanoma, head and neck, liver or kidney cancer. CDR3 sequence (DNA): TGTGCCACCAGCGACCCTAGCGGGTCCACAGATACGCAGTATTTT. This encodes CATSDPSGSTDTQYF. The full variable domain, in which reference TRBV15 and TRBJ2-3 provide the parts outside the CDR3, is DAMVIQNPRYQVTQFGKPVTLSCSQTLNHNVMYWYQQKSSQAPKLLFHYYDKDFNNEADTPDNFQSRRPNTSFCFLDIRSPGLGDTAMYLCATSDPSGSTDTQYFGPGTRLTVL.